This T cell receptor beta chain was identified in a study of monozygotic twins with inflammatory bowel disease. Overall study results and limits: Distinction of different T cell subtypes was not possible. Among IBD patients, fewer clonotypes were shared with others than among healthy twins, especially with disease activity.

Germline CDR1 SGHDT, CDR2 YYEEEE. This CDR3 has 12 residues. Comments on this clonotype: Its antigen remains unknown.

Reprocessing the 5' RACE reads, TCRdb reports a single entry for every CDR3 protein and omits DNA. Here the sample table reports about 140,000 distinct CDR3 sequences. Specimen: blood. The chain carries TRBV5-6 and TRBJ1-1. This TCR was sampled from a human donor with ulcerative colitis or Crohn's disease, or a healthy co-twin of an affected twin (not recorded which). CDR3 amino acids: CASSLTLTEAFF.